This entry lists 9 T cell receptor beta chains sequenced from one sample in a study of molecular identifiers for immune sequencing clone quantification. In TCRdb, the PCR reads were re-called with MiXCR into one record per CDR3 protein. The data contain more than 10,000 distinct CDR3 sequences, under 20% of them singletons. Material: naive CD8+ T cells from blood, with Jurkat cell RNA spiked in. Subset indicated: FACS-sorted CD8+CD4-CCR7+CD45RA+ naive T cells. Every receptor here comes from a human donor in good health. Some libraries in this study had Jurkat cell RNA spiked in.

Here the CDR3 reads CASSHVAGEFYEQYF. The CDR3 bases are TGTGCCAGCAGTCACGTCGCGGGAGAATTCTACGAGCAGTACTTC. J is TRBJ2-7 and V is TRBV6-5; TRBD2 agrees at 7 bases. CDR1 MNHEY and CDR2 SVGAGI come from the germline V gene. The V and J ends lost 5 bases and 3 bases, in that order; junction bases with no gene match: 10. The CDR3 sequence is 15 residues long.

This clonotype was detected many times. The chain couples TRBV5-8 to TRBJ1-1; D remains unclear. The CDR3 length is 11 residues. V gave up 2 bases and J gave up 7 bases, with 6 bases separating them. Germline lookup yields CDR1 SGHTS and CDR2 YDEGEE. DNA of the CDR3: TGTGCCAGCAGCTTATGGGGTGAAGCTTTCTTT. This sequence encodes CASSLWGEAFF.

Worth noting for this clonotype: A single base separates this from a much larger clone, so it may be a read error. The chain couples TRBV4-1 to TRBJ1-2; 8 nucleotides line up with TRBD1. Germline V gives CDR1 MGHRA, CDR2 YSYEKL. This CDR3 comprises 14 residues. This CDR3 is CASSQLQGAYGCTF. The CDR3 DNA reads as TGCGCCAGCAGCCAACTCCAGGGGGCCTATGGCTGCACCTTC.

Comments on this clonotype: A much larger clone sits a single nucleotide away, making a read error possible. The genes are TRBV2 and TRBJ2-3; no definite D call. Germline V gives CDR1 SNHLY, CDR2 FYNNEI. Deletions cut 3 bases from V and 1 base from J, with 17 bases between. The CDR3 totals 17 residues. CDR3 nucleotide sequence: TGTGCCAGCAGTGACCCACGGGCGACGGAAGGCACAGATACGCAGTATTTT. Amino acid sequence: CASSDPRATEGTDTQYF.

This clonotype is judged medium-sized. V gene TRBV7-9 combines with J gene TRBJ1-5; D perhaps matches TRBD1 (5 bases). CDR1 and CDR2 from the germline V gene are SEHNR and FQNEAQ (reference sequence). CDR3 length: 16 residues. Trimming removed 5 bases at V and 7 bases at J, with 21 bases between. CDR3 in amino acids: CASSKHPLTGRQPQHF. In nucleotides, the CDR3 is TGTGCCAGCAGCAAGCACCCTCTGACGGGACGGCAGCCCCAGCATTTT.

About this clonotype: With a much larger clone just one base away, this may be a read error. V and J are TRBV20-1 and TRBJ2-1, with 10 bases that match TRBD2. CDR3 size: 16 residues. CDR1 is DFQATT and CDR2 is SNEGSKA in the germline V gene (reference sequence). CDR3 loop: CSARRAGGPYLDEQLF. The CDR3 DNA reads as TGCAGTGCTAGACGAGCGGGAGGGCCGTATCTCGATGAGCAGCTCTTC.

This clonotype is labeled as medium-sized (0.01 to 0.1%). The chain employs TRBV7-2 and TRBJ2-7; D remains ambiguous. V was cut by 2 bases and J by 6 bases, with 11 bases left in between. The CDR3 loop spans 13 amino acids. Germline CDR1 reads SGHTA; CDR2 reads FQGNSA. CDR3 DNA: TGTGCCAGCAGCTTAAGCCCCCTCCCCGAGCAGTACTTC. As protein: CASSLSPLPEQYF.

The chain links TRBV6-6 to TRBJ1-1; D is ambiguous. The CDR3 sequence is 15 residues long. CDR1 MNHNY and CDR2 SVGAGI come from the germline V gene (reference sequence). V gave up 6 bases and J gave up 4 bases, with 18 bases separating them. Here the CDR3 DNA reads TGTGCCAGCAGAGTCGCCCACCGAGATTTCACTGAAGCTTTCTTT. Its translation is CASRVAHRDFTEAFF.

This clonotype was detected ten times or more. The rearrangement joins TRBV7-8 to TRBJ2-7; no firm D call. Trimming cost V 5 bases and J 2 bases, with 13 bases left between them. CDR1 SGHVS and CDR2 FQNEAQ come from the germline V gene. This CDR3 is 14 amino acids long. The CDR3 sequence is CASSPPTGPYEQYF. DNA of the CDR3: TGTGCCAGCAGCCCCCCTACTGGCCCCTACGAGCAGTACTTC.